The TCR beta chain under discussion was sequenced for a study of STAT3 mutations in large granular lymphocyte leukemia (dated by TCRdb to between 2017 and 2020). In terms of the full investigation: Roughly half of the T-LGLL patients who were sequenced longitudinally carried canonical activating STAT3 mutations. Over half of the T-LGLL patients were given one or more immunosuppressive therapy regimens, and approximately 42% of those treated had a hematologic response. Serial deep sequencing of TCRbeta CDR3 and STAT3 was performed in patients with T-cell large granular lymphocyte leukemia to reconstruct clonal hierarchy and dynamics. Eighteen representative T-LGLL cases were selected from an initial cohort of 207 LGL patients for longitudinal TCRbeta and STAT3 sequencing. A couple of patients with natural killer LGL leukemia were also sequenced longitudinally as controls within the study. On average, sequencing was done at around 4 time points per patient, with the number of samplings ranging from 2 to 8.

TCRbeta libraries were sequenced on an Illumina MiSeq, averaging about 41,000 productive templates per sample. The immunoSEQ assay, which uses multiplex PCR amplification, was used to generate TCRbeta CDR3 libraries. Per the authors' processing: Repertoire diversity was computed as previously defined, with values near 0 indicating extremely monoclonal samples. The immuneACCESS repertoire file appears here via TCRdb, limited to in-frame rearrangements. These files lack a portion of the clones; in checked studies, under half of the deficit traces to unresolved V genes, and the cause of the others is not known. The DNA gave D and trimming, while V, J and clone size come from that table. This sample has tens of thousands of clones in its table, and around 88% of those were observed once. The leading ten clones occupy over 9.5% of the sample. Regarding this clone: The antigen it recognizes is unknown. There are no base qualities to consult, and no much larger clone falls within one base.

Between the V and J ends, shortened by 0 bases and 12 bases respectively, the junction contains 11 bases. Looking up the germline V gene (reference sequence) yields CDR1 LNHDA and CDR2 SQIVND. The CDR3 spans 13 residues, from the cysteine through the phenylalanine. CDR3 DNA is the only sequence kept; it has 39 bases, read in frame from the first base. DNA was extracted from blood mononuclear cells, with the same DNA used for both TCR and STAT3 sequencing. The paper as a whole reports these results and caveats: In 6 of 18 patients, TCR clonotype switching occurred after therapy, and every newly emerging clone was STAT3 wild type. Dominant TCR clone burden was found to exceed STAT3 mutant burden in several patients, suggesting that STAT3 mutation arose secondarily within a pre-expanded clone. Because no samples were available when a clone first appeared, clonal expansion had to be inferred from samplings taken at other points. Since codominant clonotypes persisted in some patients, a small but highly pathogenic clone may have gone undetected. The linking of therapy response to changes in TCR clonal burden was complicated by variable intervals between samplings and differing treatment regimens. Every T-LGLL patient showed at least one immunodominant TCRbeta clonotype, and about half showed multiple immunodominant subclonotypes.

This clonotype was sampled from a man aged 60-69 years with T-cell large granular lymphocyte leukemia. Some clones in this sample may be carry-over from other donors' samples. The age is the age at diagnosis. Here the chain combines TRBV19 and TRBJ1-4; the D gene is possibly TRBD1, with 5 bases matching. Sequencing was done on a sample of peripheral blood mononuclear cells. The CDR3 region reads CASSIEGTRQLFF. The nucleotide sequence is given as TGTGCCAGTAGTATAGAGGGGACCCGGCAACTGTTTTTT.